This T cell receptor (beta chain) was recovered during a study of T-cell reconstitution after alpha-beta-depleted transplantation in children. Unique molecular identifiers tagged the TCRbeta library. MiXCR, run by TCRdb on the PCR reads, gives a single entry per CDR3 protein. The data hold 500,000 or so distinct CDR3 sequences, with 10% to 12% observed a single time. This clonotype was detected only a few times. Its antigen remains unidentified. It is unclear where the CDR3 begins or ends on the DNA, so no DNA is shown, and the CDR3 is as TCRdb lists it. Whole-study findings and limits: Expanded graft clones, several hundred of them, were reportedly the source of alpha-beta T cells about two months after transplant.

The CDR3 is 13 amino acids long, termini counted. Germline V gene sequence: CDR1 DFQATT, CDR2 SNEGSKA (reference sequence). The sequencing here drew on PBMCs, mostly from graft donor cells, taken 180 days after TCRalphabeta/CD19-depleted stem cell transplant. The TCR sequence derives from a female patient aged 2 to 10 who had a stem cell transplant for aplastic anemia, so the T cells may come from the graft donor. The J gene is TRBJ2-1, the V gene TRBV20-1; the table gives TRBD1 as D, unverified against the DNA. CDR3 region: CSAEGNFGNEQFF.